This T cell receptor (beta chain) was observed in a study of regulatory T cells in long-lasting Graves disease. At least ten counts were recorded for this clonotype. What it recognizes is unknown. For TCR beta, libraries came from iRepertoire HTBI primers and Arm-PCR of CDR3 regions. MiXCR was run by TCRdb on the multiplex PCR reads, yielding one entry per CDR3 protein. The data contain roughly 430,000 distinct CDR3 sequences, roughly 15% of them seen just once; the ten biggest clones take up over 8.5%. Overall study findings and caveats: Among samples with persistent disease, TRBV28, TRBJ1-2 and TRBJ2-5 were favored.

The CDR3 loop spans 14 amino acids. J lost 6 bases, V lost 5 bases, and 5 bases had no gene match. CDR1 is SGHAT, CDR2 FQNNGV, per germline. Time point here: newly diagnosed GD, antithyroid drugs for less than 3 months. RNA extracted from PBMCs served as the sequencing template. This sample was also put to use in a study of T cells in Graves' hyperthyroidism and ophthalmopathy. This second study says: TCR CDR3 regions were first amplified by RT-PCR with HTBI primers.

The clonotype comes from a woman in her thirties with Graves disease. The sequences come from peripheral blood mononuclear cells (PBMCs), collected at new diagnosis, from a patient treated with antithyroid drugs. The chain is built from TRBV11-2 and TRBJ2-3; 10 positions agree with TRBD1. CDR3 bases: TGTGCCAGCAGCCCGACAGGGGGCAGGGATACGCAGTATTTT. Protein: CASSPTGGRDTQYF.